This entry describes one T cell receptor (beta chain). The PCR used 60 Vbeta and 13 Jbeta primers. Sequenced by immunoSEQ multiplex PCR; TCRdb stores in-frame clones only, minus some. The table shows over 100,000 clones, with around 86% occurring only once. This sample was taken from a study of cytomegalovirus exposure and HLA in healthy donors. This TCR came from a woman in her thirties in good health and CMV-seronegative. The specimen was PBMCs.

CDR3 region: CATASATKYTDTQYF. DNA of the CDR3: TGTGCCACCGCTAGCGCCACCAAATACACAGATACGCAGTATTTT. This rearrangement joins TRBV6-5 to TRBJ2-3, with a tentative D call TRBD2 (6 bases). The V end lost 10 bases, the J end lost 2 bases, and 19 bases lay between the germline ends. Germline V gene data show CDR1 as MNHEY and CDR2 as SVGAGI. CDR3 length: 15 amino acids.